A selection of T cell receptor beta chains follows, all from one sample in a study of early T cells in non-severe SARS-CoV-2 infection. TCRdb re-analysed the 5' RACE reads in MiXCR, keeping a single row per CDR3 protein. The sample includes roughly 41,000 distinct CDR3 sequences, 5% to 5.5% of them seen just once. Sequenced material: whole blood, taken at baseline. Receptors were obtained from an adult who was a healthcare worker with PCR-confirmed SARS-CoV-2 infection or an uninfected control (not recorded which). Each CDR3 is given with its conserved first and last residue. A D gene is named only where the DNA matches it firmly. Only part of the rows carry a size: once, few, many, or a class if the clone is expanded.

clone size	V gene	D gene	J gene	CDR3 protein	CDR3 DNA
many	TRBV6-5	NA	TRBJ1-5	CASSPDEGHGNQPQHF	TGTGCCAGCAGTCCAGACGAGGGGCATGGAAATCAGCCCCAGCATTTT
many	TRBV3-1	TRBD1	TRBJ2-7	CASSQGPTGARYEQYF	TGTGCCAGCAGCCAAGGACCGACAGGGGCGCGGTACGAGCAGTACTTC
many	TRBV6-1	TRBD1	TRBJ2-2	CASSGRDRNTGELFF	TGTGCCAGCAGTGGCCGGGACAGGAACACCGGGGAGCTGTTTTTT
NA	TRBV7-3	TRBD1	TRBJ1-1	CASSPSPTGGEAFF	TGTGCCAGCAGCCCGTCCCCGACAGGGGGTGAAGCTTTCTTT
NA	TRBV2	NA	TRBJ1-1	CASSHAGDTEAFF	TGTGCCAGCAGCCACGCGGGAGACACTGAAGCTTTCTTT
few	TRBV4-1	TRBD2	TRBJ2-7	CASSREGTSGNEQYF	TGCGCCAGCAGCCGTGAAGGGACTAGCGGGAACGAGCAGTACTTC
many	TRBV18	NA	TRBJ2-1	CASSPQTIYNEQFF	TGTGCCAGCTCACCTCAGACTATCTACAATGAGCAGTTCTTC
many	TRBV7-8	NA	TRBJ1-6	CASSLGAGRGRNSPLHF	TGTGCCAGCAGCTTAGGGGCCGGCAGGGGAAGGAATTCACCCCTCCACTTT
many	TRBV7-2	TRBD2	TRBJ2-2	CASSRSGLALTGELFF	TGTGCCAGCAGCCGAAGTGGACTAGCGTTAACCGGGGAGCTGTTTTTT
NA	TRBV20-1	NA	TRBJ2-7	CSADEDSEASEQYF	TGCAGTGCTGACGAGGACTCGGAGGCTTCCGAGCAGTACTTC
many	TRBV5-6	NA	TRBJ1-5	CASSLGWTANDFNQPQHF	TGTGCCAGCAGCTTGGGATGGACGGCGAATGATTTCAATCAGCCCCAGCATTTT
NA	TRBV5-1	NA	TRBJ1-6	CASSSRDQNSPLHF	TGCGCCAGCAGCTCCCGGGACCAAAATTCACCCCTCCACTTT
few	TRBV7-9	NA	TRBJ2-7	CASSLYPWGREISYEQYF	TGTGCCAGCAGCTTATACCCCTGGGGGCGGGAGATCTCCTACGAGCAGTACTTC
many	TRBV19	NA	TRBJ2-5	CASSIARDPWETQYF	TGTGCCAGTAGTATAGCCCGGGACCCGTGGGAGACCCAGTACTTC
many	TRBV29-1	TRBD2	TRBJ2-7	CSVEGPSGREEQYF	TGCAGCGTTGAGGGTCCGAGCGGGAGGGAGGAGCAGTACTTC
many	TRBV18	NA	TRBJ1-4	CASSPPGVTNEKLFF	TGTGCCAGCTCACCGCCCGGGGTCACTAATGAAAAACTGTTTTTT
many	TRBV11-2	NA	TRBJ2-2	CASSPSGLHTGELFF	TGTGCCAGCAGCCCTAGTGGCTTACACACCGGGGAGCTGTTTTTT
few	TRBV25-1	TRBD1	TRBJ2-7	CASSQDRDEQYF	TGTGCCAGCAGCCAAGACAGGGACGAGCAGTACTTC
many	TRBV10-2	TRBD1	TRBJ2-1	CASSGDRAIDEQFF	TGCGCCAGCAGTGGAGACAGGGCTATCGATGAGCAGTTCTTC
many	TRBV9	NA	TRBJ2-7	CASSVDAGYEQYF	TGTGCCAGCAGCGTAGACGCGGGGTACGAGCAGTACTTC
NA	TRBV7-9	TRBD1	TRBJ2-2	CASSAQGSNTGELFF	TGTGCCAGCAGCGCACAGGGGTCGAACACCGGGGAGCTGTTTTTT
NA	TRBV11-2	NA	TRBJ1-1	CASSFWDTEAFF	TGTGCCAGCAGCTTTTGGGACACTGAAGCTTTCTTT
many	TRBV29-1	NA	TRBJ2-5	CSATAGGRETQYF	TGCAGCGCAACGGCCGGAGGAAGAGAGACCCAGTACTTC
many	TRBV7-6	TRBD2	TRBJ2-3	CASSFRPPGLAGADTQYF	TGTGCCAGCAGCTTTCGACCCCCGGGACTAGCGGGAGCAGATACGCAGTATTTT
many	TRBV5-1	TRBD1	TRBJ1-1	CASSLERGRNLAEAFF	TGCGCCAGCAGCTTGGAAAGGGGGCGGAATCTCGCTGAAGCTTTCTTT
many	TRBV7-9	NA	TRBJ2-3	CASSLVPAVITDTQYF	TGTGCCAGCAGCTTAGTCCCAGCGGTAATCACAGATACGCAGTATTTT
many	TRBV18	TRBD1	TRBJ1-5	CASSSQGAKSNQPQHF	TGTGCCAGCTCATCACAGGGGGCCAAGAGCAATCAGCCCCAGCATTTT
many	TRBV29-1	NA	TRBJ1-2	CSVDPPRDGYTF	TGCAGCGTTGACCCACCCCGGGATGGCTACACCTTC
NA	TRBV5-4	NA	TRBJ2-7	CASSLGRDNSYEQYF	TGTGCCAGCAGCTTAGGAAGAGACAACTCCTACGAGCAGTACTTC